These 27 T cell receptor beta chains were sequenced from one sample in a study of T cells in Graves' hyperthyroidism and ophthalmopathy. Researchers amplified the TCR beta CDR3 regions from RNA transcripts. HTBI primers drove first-round RT-PCR of the TCR CDR3. Each CDR3 protein is one row after TCRdb ran MiXCR on the multiplex PCR reads. The sample has some 620,000 distinct CDR3 sequences, 16% seen once. Sample: blood. Every receptor here comes from a woman in her 30s with Graves' hyperthyroidism.

This clonotype has ten or more counts. The rearrangement joins TRBV7-2 to TRBJ2-3; 8 nucleotides agree with TRBD2. Germline CDR1 and CDR2: SGHTA and FQGNSA. The J segment lost 3 bases and the V segment lost 0 bases, leaving 2 bases of the junction unmatched. CDR3 length equals 15 residues. In nucleotides, the CDR3 is TGTGCCAGCAGCTTAGCAATAGCGGGAACAGATACGCAGTATTTT. Translation gives CASSLAIAGTDTQYF.

Many counts were recorded for this clonotype. The rearrangement uses TRBV2 and TRBJ2-1; TRBD2 aligns across 9 bases. This CDR3 has 12 amino acids. The J segment lost 10 bases and the V segment lost 7 bases, leaving 5 bases of the junction unmatched. Germline CDR1 is SNHLY and CDR2 is FYNNEI. CDR3 protein: CASTLAGKEQFF. The CDR3 DNA is TGTGCCAGCACCCTAGCGGGAAAGGAGCAGTTCTTC.

This clonotype was counted many times. In DNA form, the CDR3 reads TGTGCCTGGAGTGGGGGACAGGGTAGGCGGCTATACGAGCAGTACTTC. It is translated as CAWSGGQGRRLYEQYF. The chain uses TRBV30 and TRBJ2-7; 9 nucleotides align to TRBD1. Germline V gives CDR1 GTSNPN, CDR2 SVGIG (reference sequence). The junction had 11 bases not matched to a gene; V was cut back by 1 base and J by 4 bases. CDR3 length: 16 amino acids.

This clonotype was seen only a few times. This chain uses TRBV9 with TRBJ1-1; weak D call: TRBD1 (5 bases). Trimming removed 4 bases at V and 0 bases at J, with 13 bases between. The CDR3 contains 15 residues. Germline V gene data show CDR1 as SGDLS and CDR2 as YYNGEE. CDR3 sequence (DNA): TGTGCCAGCAGCTCCCAACGGGGGGTGAACACTGAAGCTTTCTTT. This translates into CASSSQRGVNTEAFF. Full variable domain (remainder filled in from reference TRBV9 and TRBJ1-1): DSGVTQTPKHLITATGQRVTLRCSPRSGDLSVYWYQQSLDQGLQFLIQYYNGEERAKGNILERFSAQQFPDLHSELNLSSLELGDSALYFCASSSQRGVNTEAFFGQGTRLTVV.

This clonotype was recorded at least ten times. CDR3 DNA sequence: TGTGCCAGCAGCCCTAGGGGGGGATCGGAAGCTTTCTTT. Its protein product is CASSPRGGSEAFF. V is TRBV3-1 and J is TRBJ1-1; possibly TRBD1 for D (6 bases). Per germline, CDR1 LGHDT and CDR2 YNNKEL (reference sequence). The CDR3 sequence is 13 residues long. Between the trimmed V and J ends, which lost 4 bases and 8 bases, there was a span of 14 bases. The variable domain in full, completed from reference TRBV3-1 and TRBJ1-1, reads DTAVSQTPKYLVTQMGNDKSIKCEQNLGHDTMYWYKQDSKKFLKIMFSYNNKELIINETVPNRFSPKSPDKAHLNLHINSLELGDSAVYFCASSPRGGSEAFFGQGTRLTVV.

This clonotype was seen more than once but under ten times. The chain carries TRBV19 and TRBJ1-1; 7 bases line up with TRBD1. In germline, CDR1 is LNHDA, CDR2 SQIVND (reference sequence). V shed 7 bases and J 10 bases; nucleotides not matched to a gene: 12. The CDR3 consists of 13 residues. CDR3 protein: CASNNPTRGRAFF. The CDR3 coding sequence is TGTGCCAGTAACAATCCAACCAGGGGGAGAGCTTTCTTT.

This clonotype was detected a few times. The chain carries TRBV29-1 and TRBJ2-3; D unresolved. The CDR3 has 11 residues. Per germline, CDR1 SQVTM and CDR2 ANQGSEA. Trimming stripped 7 bases from V and 4 bases from J, with 9 bases between. CDR3 residues: CSAQNSDTQYF. For the CDR3, the DNA is TGCAGCGCCCAAAACTCAGATACGCAGTATTTT.

This clonotype has at least ten counts. This chain links TRBV20-1 with TRBJ2-1; 7 bases are shared with TRBD1. The CDR3 runs to 15 residues. The trim removed 6 bases at V and 0 bases at J, leaving 8 bases unmatched. Germline CDR1 reads DFQATT; CDR2 reads SNEGSKA (reference sequence). The DNA for the CDR3 is TGCAGTGCCATAACCGGGACAGACTCCTACAATGAGCAGTTCTTC. This encodes CSAITGTDSYNEQFF.

Remarks on this clonotype: One end of the junction fails to match germline, which may point to a read error. J is TRBJ1-1 and V is TRBV7-2; tentative D call: TRBD1 (6 bases). Germline V gene lookup returns CDR1 SGHTA and CDR2 FQGNSA. This CDR3 spans 16 amino acids. Here the CDR3 reads CASSRGRDIMNTEAFF. The DNA of the CDR3 is TGCGCCAGCAGCCGAGGGAGGGACATAATGAACACTGAAGCTTTCTTT. Based on the CDR3 plus reference TRBV7-2 and TRBJ1-1, the full variable domain is GAGVSQSPSNKVTEKGKDVELRCDPISGHTALYWYRQSLGQGLEFLIYFQGNSAPDKSGLPSDRFSAERTGGSVSTLTIQRTQQEDSAVYLCASSRGRDIMNTEAFFGQGTRLTVV.

This clonotype was observed a handful of times. The chain has TRBV10-3 and TRBJ1-1, with a tentative D call TRBD1 (5 bases). Trimming took 6 bases from V and 1 from J, leaving 9 bases between them. The CDR3 runs to 13 residues. Germline-derived CDR1 and CDR2 are ENHRY and SYGVKD. CDR3 loop: CAISSGPNTEAFF. CDR3 sequence (DNA): TGTGCCATCAGCTCAGGGCCGAACACTGAAGCTTTCTTT.

This clonotype was observed many times. The chain carries TRBV20-1 and TRBJ2-5; tentative D call: TRBD1 (6 bases). Germline V gene data show CDR1 as DFQATT and CDR2 as SNEGSKA (reference sequence). With 5 bases removed from V and 3 bases from J, the gap between germline ends came to 13 bases. The CDR3 totals 13 residues. The CDR3 DNA reads TGCAGTGCTGAAGGGTCAGGGGAAGAGACCCAGTACTTC. Protein: CSAEGSGEETQYF.

The count of this clonotype is one. Since a much larger clone is just one base distant, this may be a read error. This chain joins TRBV28 and TRBJ2-4; 7 bases agree with TRBD1. Per the germline V gene, CDR1 is MDHEN and CDR2 is SYDVKM. The CDR3 has 15 amino acids. CDR3 nucleotide sequence: TGTGCCAGCAGTTACCCAGGGGGATCCAAATACATTCAGTACTTC. Protein product: CASSYPGGSKYIQYF.

The chain links TRBV7-9 to TRBJ2-5, with D possibly matching TRBD2 (6 bases). Trimming took 7 bases from V and 5 from J, leaving 20 bases between them. The CDR3 is made up of 15 amino acids. Per the germline V gene, CDR1 is SEHNR and CDR2 is FQNEAQ (reference sequence). In DNA form, the CDR3 reads TGTGCCAGCACCATTTGGTCCGGCGGGGAGGAGACCCAGTACTTC. Translation gives CASTIWSGGEETQYF.

Notes on this clonotype: The junction differs from germline at one of its ends, possibly a read error. This chain links TRBV7-2 with TRBJ2-5, with D possibly called TRBD1 or TRBD2 (5 bases each). The CDR3 is 15 amino acids. Germline V gene lookup returns CDR1 SGHTA and CDR2 FQGNSA. The CDR3 region is CASSLAPGRGETHYF. CDR3 DNA sequence: TGTGCCAGCAGCTTAGCGCCGGGACGGGGAGAGACCCACTACTTC.

This clonotype was counted many times. The chain couples TRBV20-1 to TRBJ1-1; D not certain. The CDR3 sequence is 12 residues long. Germline V gives CDR1 DFQATT, CDR2 SNEGSKA (reference sequence). With 3 bases removed from V and 1 base from J, the gap between germline ends came to 6 bases. This CDR3 is CSASTANTEAFF. CDR3 coding DNA: TGCAGTGCTAGTACGGCGAACACTGAAGCTTTCTTT.

This clonotype was counted ten times or more. V and J are TRBV30 and TRBJ2-1; D unresolved. Germline V gives CDR1 GTSNPN, CDR2 SVGIG (reference sequence). V was cut by 0 bases and J by 10 bases, with 10 bases left in between. This CDR3 is 12 amino acids long. CDR3 amino acids: CAWSVLHREQFF. CDR3 in DNA: TGTGCCTGGAGTGTACTGCACAGAGAGCAGTTCTTC.

The CDR3 nucleotides are TGTGCCAGCAGCTTAGACCTAGTTTCCGAGCAGTACTTC. Its translation: CASSLDLVSEQYF. This sequence joins TRBV7-2 and TRBJ2-7, with unresolved D. CDR1 and CDR2 (germline): SGHTA, FQGNSA. Deletions cut 1 base from V and 6 bases from J, with 10 bases between. This CDR3 spans 13 amino acids.

In its sample, this clonotype was seen a few times. This sequence joins TRBV30 and TRBJ2-1, with 8 nucleotides matching TRBD1. Germline lookup yields CDR1 GTSNPN and CDR2 SVGIG (reference sequence). J gave up 1 base and V 5 bases, and 1 base lay outside the gene matches. The CDR3 covers 13 residues. The CDR3 is CAWGQGSYNEQFF. The CDR3 nucleotides read TGTGCCTGGGGACAGGGATCCTACAATGAGCAGTTCTTC.

This clonotype was recorded at least ten times. The rearrangement uses TRBV5-1 and TRBJ1-1; D is ambiguous. CDR1 is SGHRS, CDR2 YFSETQ, per germline. V dropped 4 bases and J dropped 1 base, with 8 bases sitting between them. CDR3 length equals 13 residues. CDR3 amino acids: CASSPGSNTEAFF. CDR3 DNA sequence: TGCGCCAGCAGCCCTGGATCGAACACTGAAGCTTTCTTT. Using reference TRBV5-1 and TRBJ1-1 for the parts outside the CDR3, the full variable domain is KAGVTQTPRYLIKTRGQQVTLSCSPISGHRSVSWYQQTPGQGLQFLFEYFSETQRNKGNFPGRFSGRQFSNSRSEMNVSTLELGDSALYLCASSPGSNTEAFFGQGTRLTVV.

The chain links TRBV25-1 to TRBJ2-5, with D perhaps matching TRBD1 or TRBD2 (5 bases each). The germline V and J ends were trimmed by 1 base and 3 bases, with 9 bases remaining between them. Germline CDR1 MGHDK, CDR2 SYGVNS. This CDR3 is 14 amino acids long. The CDR3 here is CASSEWGIKETQYF. For the CDR3, the DNA is TGTGCCAGCAGTGAATGGGGGATTAAAGAGACCCAGTACTTC.

The table lists this clonotype with many counts. The rearrangement links TRBV6-1 to TRBJ2-7, with D possibly matching TRBD1 (5 bases). CDR1 is MNHNS, CDR2 SASEGT, per germline. Trimming cost V 6 bases and J 1 base, with 7 bases left between them. The CDR3 is made up of 12 amino acids. The CDR3 loop reads CASRDRSYEQYF. In DNA form, the CDR3 reads TGTGCCAGCAGAGACAGATCCTACGAGCAGTACTTC.

This clonotype was recorded many times. Here the CDR3 reads CASSFKGLAKETQYF. The CDR3 nucleotides read TGTGCCAGCAGCTTCAAGGGACTGGCAAAAGAGACCCAGTACTTC. This chain links TRBV28 with TRBJ2-5, with D maybe TRBD2 (6 bases). With 6 bases removed from V and 3 bases from J, the gap between germline ends came to 17 bases. CDR1 MDHEN and CDR2 SYDVKM come from the germline V gene. This CDR3 has 15 amino acids.

The J gene is TRBJ2-1, the V gene TRBV6-2 or TRBV6-3; possible D gene TRBD2, 5 bases. The CDR3 consists of 11 residues. CDR1 and CDR2 (germline): MNHEY, SVGEGT. V shed 6 bases and J shed 10 bases, with 10 bases lying between them. CDR3 coding DNA: TGTGCCAGCAGCCGAGCGGAGGAGCAGTTCTTC. Translating gives CASSRAEEQFF.

Ten or more counts support this clonotype. The chain uses TRBV20-1 and TRBJ2-1; TRBD2 aligns across 8 bases. With V trimmed by 0 bases and J by 7 bases, 11 bases remained unmatched. This CDR3 contains 16 residues. The V gene's germline CDR1 is DFQATT and CDR2 SNEGSKA (reference sequence). CDR3 in DNA: TGCAGTGCTAGAGATGGGACGGGAGGGCCTTGGAATGAGCAGTTCTTC. Its protein product is CSARDGTGGPWNEQFF.

This clonotype was observed at least ten times. The rearrangement links TRBV20-1 to TRBJ2-6; D is ambiguous. V dropped 0 bases and J dropped 0 bases, with 6 bases sitting between them. The CDR3 totals 15 residues. CDR1 is DFQATT and CDR2 is SNEGSKA in the germline V gene (reference sequence). CDR3 nucleotides: TGCAGTGCTAGAGAACGGACCTCTGGGGCCAACGTCCTGACTTTC. Its protein product is CSARERTSGANVLTF.

There are many counts of this clonotype. CDR3 nucleotides: TGTGCCAGCTCTGCGAACGGACAGGGCCTCAATCAGCCCCAGCATTTT. Amino acid sequence: CASSANGQGLNQPQHF. The genes are TRBV18 and TRBJ1-5, with 8 positions matching TRBD1. V lost 6 bases and J lost 3; bases outside the gene matches: 10. The CDR3 spans 16 residues. Germline CDR1 KGHSH, CDR2 LQKENI.

This clonotype was detected only a few times. This rearrangement joins TRBV20-1 to TRBJ1-1; D may be TRBD1 (5 bases). The germline V and J ends were trimmed by 6 bases and 0 bases, with 14 bases remaining between them. Germline values: CDR1 DFQATT, CDR2 SNEGSKA (reference sequence). The CDR3 spans 14 residues. This chain's CDR3 is CSANPARVNTEAFF. CDR3 bases: TGCAGTGCGAATCCCGCCAGGGTGAACACTGAAGCTTTCTTT.